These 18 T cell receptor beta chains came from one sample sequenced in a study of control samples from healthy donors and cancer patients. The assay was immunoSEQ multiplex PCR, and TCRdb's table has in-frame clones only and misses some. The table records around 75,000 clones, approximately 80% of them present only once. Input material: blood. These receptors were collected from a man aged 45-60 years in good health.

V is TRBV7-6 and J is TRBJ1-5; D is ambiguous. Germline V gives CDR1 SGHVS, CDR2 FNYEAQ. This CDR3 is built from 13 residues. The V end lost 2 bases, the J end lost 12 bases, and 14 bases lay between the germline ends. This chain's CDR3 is CASSLSLGRVQHF. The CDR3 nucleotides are TGTGCCAGCAGCTTATCCCTCGGAAGGGTCCAGCATTTT.

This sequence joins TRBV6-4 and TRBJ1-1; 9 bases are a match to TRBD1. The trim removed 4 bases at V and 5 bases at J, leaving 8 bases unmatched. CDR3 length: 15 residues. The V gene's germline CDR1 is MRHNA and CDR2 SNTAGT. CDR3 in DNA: TGTGCCAGCAGTGCCGACAGGGGGAGGCGGACTGAAGCTTTCTTT. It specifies CASSADRGRRTEAFF.

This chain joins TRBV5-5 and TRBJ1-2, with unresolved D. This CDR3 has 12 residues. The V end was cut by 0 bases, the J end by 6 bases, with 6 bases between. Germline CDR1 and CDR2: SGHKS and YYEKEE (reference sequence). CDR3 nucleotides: TGTGCCAGCAGCTTGGCCGGGGATGGCTACACCTTC. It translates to CASSLAGDGYTF.

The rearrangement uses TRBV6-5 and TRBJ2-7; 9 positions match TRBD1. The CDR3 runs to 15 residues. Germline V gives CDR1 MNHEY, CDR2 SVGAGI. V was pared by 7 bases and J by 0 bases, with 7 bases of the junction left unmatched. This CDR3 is CASMTGGKSSYEQYF. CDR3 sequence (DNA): TGTGCCAGCATGACAGGGGGGAAAAGCTCCTACGAGCAGTACTTC.

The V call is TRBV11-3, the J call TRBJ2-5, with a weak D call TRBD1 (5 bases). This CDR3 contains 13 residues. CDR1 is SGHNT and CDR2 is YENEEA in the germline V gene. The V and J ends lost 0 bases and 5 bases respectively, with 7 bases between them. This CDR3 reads CASSLEGPETQYF. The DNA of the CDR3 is TGTGCCAGCAGCTTAGAGGGGCCGGAGACCCAGTACTTC.

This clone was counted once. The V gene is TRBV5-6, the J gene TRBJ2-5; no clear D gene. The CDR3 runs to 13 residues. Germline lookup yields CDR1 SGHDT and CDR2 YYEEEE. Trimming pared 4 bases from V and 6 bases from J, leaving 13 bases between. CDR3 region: CASSPEASKTQYF. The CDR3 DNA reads TGTGCCAGCAGCCCCGAGGCCTCCAAGACCCAGTACTTC. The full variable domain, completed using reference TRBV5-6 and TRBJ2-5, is DAGVTQSPTHLIKTRGQQVTLRCSPKSGHDTVSWYQQALGQGPQFIFQYYEEEERQRGNFPDRFSGHQFPNYSSELNVNALLLGDSALYLCASSPEASKTQYFGPGTRLLVL.

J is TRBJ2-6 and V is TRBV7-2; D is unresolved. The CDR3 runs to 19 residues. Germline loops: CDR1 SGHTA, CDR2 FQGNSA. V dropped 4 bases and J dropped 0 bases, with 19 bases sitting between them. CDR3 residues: CASSSRWMFLGSGANVLTF. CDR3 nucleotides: TGTGCCAGCAGCTCGCGTTGGATGTTCTTAGGCTCTGGGGCCAACGTCCTGACTTTC.

CDR3 protein: CASSPLPWGNQPQHF. CDR3 in DNA: TGCGCCAGCAGCCCACTTCCCTGGGGCAATCAGCCCCAGCATTTT. The V gene is TRBV4-1, the J gene TRBJ1-5; D uncertain. V was cut by 4 bases and J by 2 bases, with 12 bases left in between. This CDR3 is built from 15 residues. Looked up from germline, CDR1 is MGHRA and CDR2 is YSYEKL.

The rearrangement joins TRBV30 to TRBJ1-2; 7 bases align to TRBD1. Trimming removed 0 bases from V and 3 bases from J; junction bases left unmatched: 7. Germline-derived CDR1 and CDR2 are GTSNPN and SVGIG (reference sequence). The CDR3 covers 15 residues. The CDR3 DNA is TGTGCCTGGAGTGTAACCGAGACAGGGTACTATGGCTACACCTTC. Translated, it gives CAWSVTETGYYGYTF.

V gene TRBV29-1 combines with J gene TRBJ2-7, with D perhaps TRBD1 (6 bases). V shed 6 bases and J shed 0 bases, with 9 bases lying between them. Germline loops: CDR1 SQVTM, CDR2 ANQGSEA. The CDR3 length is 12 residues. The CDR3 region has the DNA TGCAGCGTAGAACAGGGCTCCTACGAGCAGTACTTC. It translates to CSVEQGSYEQYF.

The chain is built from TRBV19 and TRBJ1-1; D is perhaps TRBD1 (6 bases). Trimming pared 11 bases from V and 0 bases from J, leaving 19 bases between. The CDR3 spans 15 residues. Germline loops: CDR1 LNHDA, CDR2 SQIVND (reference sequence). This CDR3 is CASQWGRGLNTEAFF. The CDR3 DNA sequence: TGTGCCTCCCAATGGGGCAGGGGACTGAACACTGAAGCTTTCTTT.

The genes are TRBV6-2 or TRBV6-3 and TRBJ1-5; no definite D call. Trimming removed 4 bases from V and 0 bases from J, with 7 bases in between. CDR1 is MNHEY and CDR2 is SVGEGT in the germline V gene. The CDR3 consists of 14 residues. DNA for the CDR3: TGTGCCAGCAGTTCAGGCTATAGCAATCAGCCCCAGCATTTT. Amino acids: CASSSGYSNQPQHF.

As DNA, the CDR3 is TGTGCCTGGAGTGTATACGAGAACACTGAAGCTTTCTTT. It encodes CAWSVYENTEAFF. This chain connects TRBV30 to TRBJ1-1, with unresolved D. V was shortened by 0 bases and J by 1 base, with 6 bases between the two germline ends. The CDR3 has 13 residues. Germline CDR1 GTSNPN, CDR2 SVGIG (reference sequence).

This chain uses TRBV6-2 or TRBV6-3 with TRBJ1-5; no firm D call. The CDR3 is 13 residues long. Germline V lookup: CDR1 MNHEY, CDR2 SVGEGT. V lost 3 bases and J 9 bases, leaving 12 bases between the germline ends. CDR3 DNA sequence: TGTGCCAGCAGTTATACAGTAGGTGGGCCCCAGCATTTT. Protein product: CASSYTVGGPQHF.

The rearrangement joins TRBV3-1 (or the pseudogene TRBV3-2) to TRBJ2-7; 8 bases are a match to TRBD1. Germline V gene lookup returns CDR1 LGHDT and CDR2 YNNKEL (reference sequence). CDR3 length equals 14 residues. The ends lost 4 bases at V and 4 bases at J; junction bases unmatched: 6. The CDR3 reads CASSRRQGSYEQYF. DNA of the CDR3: TGTGCCAGCAGCCGGCGACAGGGGTCGTACGAGCAGTACTTC.

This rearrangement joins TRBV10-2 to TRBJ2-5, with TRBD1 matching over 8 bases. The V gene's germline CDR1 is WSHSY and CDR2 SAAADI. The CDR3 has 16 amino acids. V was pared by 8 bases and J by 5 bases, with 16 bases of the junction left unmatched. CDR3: CASRSLPAGGRETQYF. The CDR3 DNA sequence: TGCGCCAGCCGATCCCTCCCCGCAGGGGGCAGGGAGACCCAGTACTTC.

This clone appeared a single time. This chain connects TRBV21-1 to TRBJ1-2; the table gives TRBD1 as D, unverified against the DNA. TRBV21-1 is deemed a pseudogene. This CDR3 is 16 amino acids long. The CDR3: CASSCFRGEFCYGYTF. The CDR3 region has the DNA TGTGCCAGCAGCTGCTTCAGGGGGGAATTTTGCTATGGCTACACCTTC.

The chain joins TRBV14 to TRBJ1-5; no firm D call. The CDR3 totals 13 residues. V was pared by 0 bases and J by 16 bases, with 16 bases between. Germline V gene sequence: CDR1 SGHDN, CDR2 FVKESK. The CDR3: CASSQELGSPPHF. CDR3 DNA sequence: TGTGCCAGCAGCCAAGAACTGGGGTCGCCTCCTCATTTT.